One sample yielded the 25 T cell receptor beta chains listed below, sequenced in a study of regulatory T cells in long-lasting Graves disease. Time point indicated: newly diagnosed GD, antithyroid drugs for less than 3 months. From RNA extracted from PBMCs, the TCR library was made. Construction of the TCR beta libraries employed iRepertoire HTBI primers in conjunction with Arm-PCR of CDR3 regions. Using its own MiXCR run on the multiplex PCR reads, TCRdb lists one record per CDR3 protein. Of roughly 410,000 distinct CDR3 sequences in the sample, roughly 15% were seen once. Another study also made use of these data, one on T cells in Graves' hyperthyroidism and ophthalmopathy.

Material: peripheral blood mononuclear cells (PBMCs), obtained at new diagnosis, from a patient treated with antithyroid drugs. The receptor set was obtained from a woman aged 40-49 years with Graves disease.

In the case of this clonotype: A much larger clonotype is one base distant, so this may be a read error. The chain joins TRBV10-3 to TRBJ2-2; 7 positions match TRBD2. In germline, CDR1 is ENHRY, CDR2 SYGVKD. This CDR3 has 14 residues. The CDR3 bases are TGTACCATCAGAGGGCGGGAGCCCTTCGGGGAGCTGTTTTTT. Translated, it gives CTIRGREPFGELFF.

This clonotype has a count of ten or more. The V call is TRBV30, the J call TRBJ2-7, with D uncertain. The V end lost 3 bases, the J end lost 3 bases, and 6 bases lay between the germline ends. CDR1 is GTSNPN, CDR2 SVGIG, per germline (reference sequence). The CDR3 runs 11 residues. CDR3 region: CAWSVNYEQYF. In nucleotides, the CDR3 is TGTGCCTGGAGCGTAAACTACGAGCAGTACTTC.

This clonotype was observed many times. The V gene is TRBV5-4, the J gene TRBJ2-3, with TRBD2 matching over 13 bases. The V gene's germline CDR1 is SGHNT and CDR2 YYREEE (reference sequence). There are 16 residues in the CDR3. V gave up 4 bases and J gave up 4 bases; unmatched junction bases: 6. This CDR3 reads CASSTRLAGGSDTQYF. As DNA, the CDR3 is TGTGCCAGCAGCACCCGACTAGCGGGAGGCTCAGATACGCAGTATTTT.

J is TRBJ1-4 and V is TRBV25-1; D uncertain. The CDR3 extends over 14 amino acids. From germline, CDR1 is MGHDK and CDR2 SYGVNS. V lost 4 bases and J 7 bases, leaving 13 bases between the germline ends. CDR3 DNA sequence: TGTGCCAGCAGTGCTGGGCAGATGGGTGAAAAACTGTTTTTT. Protein product: CASSAGQMGEKLFF.

The genes are TRBV12-3 or TRBV12-4 and TRBJ2-7; D possibly corresponds to TRBD2 (6 bases). V was pared by 6 bases and J by 3 bases, with 15 bases between. The CDR3 totals 14 residues. The CDR3 sequence is CASSQGGENYEQYF. The CDR3 bases are TGTGCCAGCAGCCAGGGAGGAGAAAACTACGAGCAGTACTTC.

The chain is built from TRBV11-2 and TRBJ2-2; 8 bases are shared with TRBD1. Per the germline V gene, CDR1 is SGHAT and CDR2 is FQNNGV. There are 17 residues in the CDR3. The V segment lost 6 bases and the J segment 5 bases; nucleotides outside the gene matches: 14. CDR3 sequence: CASRLNPGGRGTGELFF. DNA for the CDR3: TGTGCCAGCAGACTAAACCCAGGGGGCAGGGGAACCGGGGAGCTGTTTTTT.

This clonotype was counted many times. V is TRBV5-1 and J is TRBJ2-1; D may be TRBD2 (6 bases). Trimming cost V 4 bases and J 8 bases, with 19 bases left between them. This CDR3 has 15 residues. CDR1 and CDR2 from the germline V gene are SGHRS and YFSETQ. For the CDR3, the DNA is TGCGCCAGCAGCCCGGCGGGGTATCCTATCGATGAGCAGTTCTTC. Its translation is CASSPAGYPIDEQFF.

The chain employs TRBV20-1 and TRBJ1-4, with D possibly matching TRBD1 (6 bases). Germline V gene data show CDR1 as DFQATT and CDR2 as SNEGSKA (reference sequence). V gave up 0 bases and J gave up 7 bases, with 12 bases separating them. This CDR3 has 14 residues. The chain's CDR3 is CSARDVGGTEKLFF. In DNA form, the CDR3 reads TGCAGTGCTAGAGATGTAGGGGGAACTGAAAAACTGTTTTTT.

The rearrangement uses TRBV6-2 or TRBV6-3 and TRBJ2-1; D tentatively reads TRBD1 or TRBD2 (6 bases each). With 0 bases removed from V and 14 bases from J, the gap between germline ends came to 17 bases. The germline V gene has CDR1 MNHEY and CDR2 SVGEGT. The CDR3 sequence is 14 residues long. DNA for the CDR3: TGTGCCAGCAGTTACTCGACAGGAGGGTCAAGTAAGTTCTTC. It encodes CASSYSTGGSSKFF.

V is TRBV14 and J is TRBJ2-2; D tentatively reads TRBD1 or TRBD2 (6 bases each). The V end was cut by 0 bases, the J end by 6 bases, with 11 bases between. CDR1 and CDR2 from the germline V gene are SGHDN and FVKESK. The CDR3 runs 15 residues. CDR3 in amino acids: CASSQDTGGAGELFF. The CDR3 region has the DNA TGTGCCAGCAGCCAAGACACCGGGGGCGCCGGGGAGCTGTTTTTT.

This clonotype was observed at least ten times. The chain recombines TRBV28 with TRBJ2-1, with 9 bases that match TRBD2. Looked up from germline, CDR1 is MDHEN and CDR2 is SYDVKM. J lost 3 bases, V lost 5 bases, and 2 bases had no gene match. The CDR3 has 14 amino acids. This chain's CDR3 is CASSIAGDYNEQFF. The CDR3 bases are TGTGCCAGCAGTATAGCGGGAGACTACAATGAGCAGTTCTTC.

The CDR3 region has the DNA TGTGCCAGCAGTTGTCTGGGCGGGGCTCAAGAGACCCAGTACTTC. Amino acids: CASSCLGGAQETQYF. The V and J genes are TRBV6-9 and TRBJ2-5, with TRBD2 as a possible D gene (6 bases). Germline V gives CDR1 MNHGY, CDR2 SVAAGI. Trimming took 4 bases from V and 2 from J, leaving 14 bases between them. The CDR3 sequence is 15 residues long.

This clonotype was recorded at least ten times. This rearrangement joins TRBV7-3 to TRBJ2-5, with 7 bases aligning to TRBD2. The CDR3 contains 16 residues. Germline V lookup: CDR1 SGHTA, CDR2 FQGTGA. Losses at the gene ends were 1 base for V and 5 bases for J; bases not matched to a gene: 10. This chain's CDR3 is CASSLNGGGPWETQYF. For the CDR3, the DNA is TGTGCCAGCAGCTTAAACGGGGGAGGGCCGTGGGAGACCCAGTACTTC.

This clonotype has a count of ten or more. The V call is TRBV10-3, the J call TRBJ2-3; 14 bases line up with TRBD2. Germline lookup yields CDR1 ENHRY and CDR2 SYGVKD. J was trimmed by 1 base and V by 2 bases; bases with no gene match: 11. There are 20 residues in the CDR3. CDR3 nucleotides: TGTGCCATCAGTGAGAATTTCGGACTAGCGGGAGGATGGGGCACAGATACGCAGTATTTT. It encodes CAISENFGLAGGWGTDTQYF.

As regards this clonotype: Possible read error: a much larger clone is one base away. The V and J genes are TRBV3-1 and TRBJ2-4; D unclear. CDR1 is LGHDT and CDR2 is YNNKEL in the germline V gene (reference sequence). The V and J ends lost 4 bases and 9 bases respectively, with 10 bases between them. The CDR3 has 12 amino acids. In DNA, the CDR3 is TGTGCCAGCAGCCGATCAGGCAGCATTCAGTACTTC. Its protein product is CASSRSGSIQYF. Using reference TRBV3-1 and TRBJ2-4 for the parts outside the CDR3, the full variable domain is DTAVSQTPKYLVTQMGNDKSIKCEQNLGHDTMYWYKQDSKKFLKIMFSYNNKELIINETVPNRFSPKSPDKAHLNLHINSLELGDSAVYFCASSRSGSIQYFGAGTRLSVL.

This clonotype occurred a few times. The gene calls are TRBV27 and TRBJ1-5; 7 bases line up with TRBD1. The V gene end was trimmed by 5 bases and the J gene end by 9 bases; junction bases not matched to a gene: 4. CDR1 MNHEY and CDR2 SMNVEV come from the germline V gene (reference sequence). The CDR3 consists of 12 residues. Here the CDR3 reads CASSNYRGPQHF. The CDR3 region has the DNA TGTGCCAGCAGTAACTACAGGGGGCCCCAGCATTTT.

About this clonotype itself: Because the CDR3 is missing its conserved closing phenylalanine or tryptophan, this is likely a read error. V gene TRBV19 combines with J gene TRBJ1-2; D is ambiguous. The CDR3 sequence is 13 residues long. Germline CDR1 LNHDA, CDR2 SQIVND (reference sequence). The V and J ends lost 9 bases and 4 bases respectively, with 15 bases between them. The CDR3 loop reads CASHGTGSYGYTS. For the CDR3, the DNA is TGTGCCAGCCATGGAACGGGAAGCTATGGCTACACCTCC.

The chain is built from TRBV19 and TRBJ1-1; a weak D match, TRBD1 (6 bases). The CDR3 spans 12 residues. V dropped 6 bases and J dropped 4 bases, with 9 bases sitting between them. Germline V lookup: CDR1 LNHDA, CDR2 SQIVND (reference sequence). The CDR3 protein is CASSQGPTEAFF. For the CDR3, the DNA is TGTGCCAGTAGCCAGGGGCCCACTGAAGCTTTCTTT. Complete variable domain (other parts from reference TRBV19 and TRBJ1-1): DGGITQSPKYLFRKEGQNVTLSCEQNLNHDAMYWYRQDPGQGLRLIYYSQIVNDFQKGDIAEGYSVSREKKESFPLTVTSAQKNPTAFYLCASSQGPTEAFFGQGTRLTVV.

In its sample, this clonotype was seen many times. J is TRBJ2-1 and V is TRBV5-1; 13 bases align to TRBD2. The CDR3 has 16 residues. Germline CDR1 is SGHRS and CDR2 is YFSETQ. The V segment lost 3 bases and the J segment 2 bases; nucleotides outside the gene matches: 2. The chain's CDR3 is CASSSGTSGAYNEQFF. The DNA for the CDR3 is TGCGCCAGCAGCTCAGGGACTAGCGGGGCCTACAATGAGCAGTTCTTC.

Ten or more counts support this clonotype. The chain links TRBV7-9 to TRBJ2-5, with D possibly TRBD1 on 5 matching bases. The CDR3 has 16 amino acids. Deletions cut 1 base from V and 0 bases from J, with 12 bases between. Germline V gene data show CDR1 as SEHNR and CDR2 as FQNEAQ (reference sequence). The CDR3 sequence is CASSLDFDSYQETQYF. The DNA of the CDR3 is TGTGCCAGCAGCTTAGATTTCGACAGCTACCAAGAGACCCAGTACTTC. Combining the CDR3 with reference TRBV7-9 and TRBJ2-5 gives the whole variable domain DTGVSQNPRHKITKRGQNVTFRCDPISEHNRLYWYRQTLGQGPEFLTYFQNEAQLEKSRLLSDRFSAERPKGSFSTLEIQRTEQGDSAMYLCASSLDFDSYQETQYFGPGTRLLVL.

V is TRBV27 and J is TRBJ2-1; the D is unclear. CDR1 is MNHEY, CDR2 SMNVEV, per germline (reference sequence). Between the trimmed V and J ends, which lost 5 bases and 9 bases, there was a span of 14 bases. The CDR3 totals 13 residues. The CDR3 spells CASSGRVKSEQFF. CDR3 in DNA: TGTGCCAGCAGTGGTAGGGTCAAAAGTGAGCAGTTCTTC.

This clonotype was seen many times. The chain combines TRBV9 with TRBJ2-7, with 7 bases lining up with TRBD1. The CDR3 length is 15 residues. V was pared by 7 bases and J by 3 bases, with 13 bases of the junction left unmatched. Germline CDR1 SGDLS, CDR2 YYNGEE. The chain's CDR3 is CASSRTGEGHYEQYF. The CDR3 coding sequence is TGTGCCAGCTCCCGTACAGGGGAAGGGCACTACGAGCAGTACTTC.

This clonotype was detected many times. The chain recombines TRBV28 with TRBJ2-7; no clear D. Between the trimmed V and J ends, which lost 3 bases and 3 bases, there was a span of 18 bases. This CDR3 is 16 amino acids long. Germline values: CDR1 MDHEN, CDR2 SYDVKM. CDR3 loop: CASSFGSQTRNYEQYF. The CDR3, as DNA: TGTGCCAGCAGTTTCGGTTCACAGACAAGAAACTACGAGCAGTACTTC. Full variable domain (outside the CDR3, taken from reference TRBV28 and TRBJ2-7): DVKVTQSSRYLVKRTGEKVFLECVQDMDHENMFWYRQDPGLGLRLIYFSYDVKMKEKGDIPEGYSVSREKKERFSLILESASTNQTSMYLCASSFGSQTRNYEQYFGPGTRLTVT.

This clonotype showed up just a few times. This chain uses TRBV20-1 with TRBJ1-6; possible D gene TRBD1, 5 bases. The CDR3 contains 15 residues. V shed 2 bases and J shed 7 bases, with 15 bases lying between them. The germline V gene encodes CDR1 DFQATT and CDR2 SNEGSKA (reference sequence). In DNA form, the CDR3 reads TGCAGTGCTAGACTCCTCGGGAAGGGGAATTCACCCCTCCACTTT. Encoded protein: CSARLLGKGNSPLHF.

This clonotype has a count of ten or more. The chain joins TRBV12-3 or TRBV12-4 to TRBJ2-1, with D possibly matching TRBD2 (5 bases). The CDR3 has 14 amino acids. Trimming pared 3 bases from V and 4 bases from J, leaving 10 bases between. The CDR3 protein is CASSLRSGYNEQFF. DNA of the CDR3: TGTGCCAGCAGTTTGAGGAGCGGATACAATGAGCAGTTCTTC.